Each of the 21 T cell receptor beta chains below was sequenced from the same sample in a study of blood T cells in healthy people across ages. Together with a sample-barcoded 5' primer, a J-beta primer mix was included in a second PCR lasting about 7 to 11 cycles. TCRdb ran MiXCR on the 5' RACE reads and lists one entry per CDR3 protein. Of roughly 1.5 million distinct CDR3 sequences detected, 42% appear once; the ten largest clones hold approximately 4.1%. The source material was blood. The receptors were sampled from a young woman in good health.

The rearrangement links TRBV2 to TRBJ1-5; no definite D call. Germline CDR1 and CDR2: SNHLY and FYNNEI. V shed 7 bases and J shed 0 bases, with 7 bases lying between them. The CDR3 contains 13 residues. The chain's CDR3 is CASKSDSNQPQHF. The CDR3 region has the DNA TGTGCCAGCAAATCTGATAGCAATCAGCCCCAGCATTTT.

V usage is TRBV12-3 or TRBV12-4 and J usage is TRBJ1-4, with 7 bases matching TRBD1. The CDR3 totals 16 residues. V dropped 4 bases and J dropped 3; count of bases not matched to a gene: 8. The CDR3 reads CASSSSGRGPNEKLFF. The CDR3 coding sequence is TGTGCCAGCAGTTCCTCCGGGAGGGGGCCTAATGAAAAACTGTTTTTT.

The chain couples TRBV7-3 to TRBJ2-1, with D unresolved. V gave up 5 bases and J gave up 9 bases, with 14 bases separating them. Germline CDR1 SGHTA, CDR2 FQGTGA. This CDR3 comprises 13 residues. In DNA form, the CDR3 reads TGTGCCAGCAGCCATGGAGAACATCGTGAGCAGTTCTTC. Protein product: CASSHGEHREQFF.

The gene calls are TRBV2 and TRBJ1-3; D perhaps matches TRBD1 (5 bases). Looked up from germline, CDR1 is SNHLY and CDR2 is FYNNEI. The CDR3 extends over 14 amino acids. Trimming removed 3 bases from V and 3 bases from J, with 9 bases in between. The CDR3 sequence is CASSDQGYGNTIYF. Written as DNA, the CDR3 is TGTGCCAGCAGTGACCAGGGTTATGGAAACACCATATATTTT.

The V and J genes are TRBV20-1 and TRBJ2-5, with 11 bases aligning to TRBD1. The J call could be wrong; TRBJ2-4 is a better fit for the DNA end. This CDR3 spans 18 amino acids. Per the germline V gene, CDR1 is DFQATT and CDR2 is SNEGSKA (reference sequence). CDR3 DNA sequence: TGCAGTGCTAGAGATTCAGTTGGACAGGGGGCTCCCAAAAACATTCAGTACTTC. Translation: CSARDSVGQGAPKNIQYF.

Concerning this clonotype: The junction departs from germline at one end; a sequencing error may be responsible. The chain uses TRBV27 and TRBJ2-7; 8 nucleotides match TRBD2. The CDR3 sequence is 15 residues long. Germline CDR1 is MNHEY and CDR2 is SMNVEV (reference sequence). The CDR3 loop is CACSQSGGLFYEQYF. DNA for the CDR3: TGTGCCTGCAGCCAAAGCGGGGGCCTATTCTACGAGCAGTACTTC.

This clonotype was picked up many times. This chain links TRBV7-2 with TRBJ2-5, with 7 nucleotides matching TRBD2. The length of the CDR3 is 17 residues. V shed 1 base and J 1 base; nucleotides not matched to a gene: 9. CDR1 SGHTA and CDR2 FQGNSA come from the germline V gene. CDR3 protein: CASSLGLLAQPQETQYF. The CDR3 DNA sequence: TGTGCCAGCAGCTTAGGGCTACTAGCGCAACCCCAAGAGACCCAGTACTTC.

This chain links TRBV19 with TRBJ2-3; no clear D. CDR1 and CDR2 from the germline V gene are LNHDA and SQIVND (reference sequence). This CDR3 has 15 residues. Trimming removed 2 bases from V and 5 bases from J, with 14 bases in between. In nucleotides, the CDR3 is TGTGCCAGTAGTATAATCCGGGCCGGCAGAGATACGCAGTATTTT. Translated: CASSIIRAGRDTQYF. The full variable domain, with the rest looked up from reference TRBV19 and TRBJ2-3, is DGGITQSPKYLFRKEGQNVTLSCEQNLNHDAMYWYRQDPGQGLRLIYYSQIVNDFQKGDIAEGYSVSREKKESFPLTVTSAQKNPTAFYLCASSIIRAGRDTQYFGPGTRLTVL.

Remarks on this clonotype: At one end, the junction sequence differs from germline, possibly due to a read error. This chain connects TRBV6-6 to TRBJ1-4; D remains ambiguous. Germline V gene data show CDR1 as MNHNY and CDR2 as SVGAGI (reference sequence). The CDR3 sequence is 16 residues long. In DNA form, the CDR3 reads TGTGCCGGCAGTTACCGGCCGCAGCGAATAAATGAAAAACTGTTTTTT. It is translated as CAGSYRPQRINEKLFF.

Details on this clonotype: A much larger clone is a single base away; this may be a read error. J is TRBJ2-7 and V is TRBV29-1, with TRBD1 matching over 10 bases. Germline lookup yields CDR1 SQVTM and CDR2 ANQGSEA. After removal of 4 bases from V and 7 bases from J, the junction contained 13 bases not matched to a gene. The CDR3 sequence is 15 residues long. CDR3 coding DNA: TGCAGCGTTGTGCTCCGGGACAGGGGTGGGGATGAGCAGTACTTC. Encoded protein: CSVVLRDRGGDEQYF.

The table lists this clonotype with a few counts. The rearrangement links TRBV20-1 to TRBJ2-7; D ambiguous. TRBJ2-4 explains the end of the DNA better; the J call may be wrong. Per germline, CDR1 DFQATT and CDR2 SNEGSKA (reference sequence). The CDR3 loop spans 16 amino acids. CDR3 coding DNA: TGCAGTGCTAGAGATCATCAGGCATTGGGCAAAAACATTCAGTACTTC. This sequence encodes CSARDHQALGKNIQYF.

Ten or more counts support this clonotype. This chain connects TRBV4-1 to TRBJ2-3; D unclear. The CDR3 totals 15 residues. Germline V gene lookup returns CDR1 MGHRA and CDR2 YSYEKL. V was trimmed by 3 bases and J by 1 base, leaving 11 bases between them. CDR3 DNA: TGCGCCAGCAGCCAGACCGTACGTGGCACAGATACGCAGTATTTT. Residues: CASSQTVRGTDTQYF.

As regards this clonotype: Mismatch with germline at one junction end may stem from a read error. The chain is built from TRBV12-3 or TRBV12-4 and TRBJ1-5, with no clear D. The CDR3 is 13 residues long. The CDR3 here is CASSLEANQPQHF. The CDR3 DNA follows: TGTGCCAGCAGCTTAGAGGCCAATCAGCCCCAGCATTTT.

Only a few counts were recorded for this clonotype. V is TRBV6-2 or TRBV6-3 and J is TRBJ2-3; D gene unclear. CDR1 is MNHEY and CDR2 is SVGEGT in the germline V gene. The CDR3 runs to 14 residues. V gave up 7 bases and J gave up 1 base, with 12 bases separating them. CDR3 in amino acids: CASNNVPGTDTQYF. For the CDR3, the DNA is TGTGCCAGCAATAACGTTCCCGGCACAGATACGCAGTATTTT.

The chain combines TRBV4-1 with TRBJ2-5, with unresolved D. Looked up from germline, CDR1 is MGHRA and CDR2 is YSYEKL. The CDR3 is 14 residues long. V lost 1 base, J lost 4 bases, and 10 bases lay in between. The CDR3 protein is CASSQGTNRETQYF. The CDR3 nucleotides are TGCGCCAGCAGCCAAGGAACCAACAGAGAGACCCAGTACTTC.

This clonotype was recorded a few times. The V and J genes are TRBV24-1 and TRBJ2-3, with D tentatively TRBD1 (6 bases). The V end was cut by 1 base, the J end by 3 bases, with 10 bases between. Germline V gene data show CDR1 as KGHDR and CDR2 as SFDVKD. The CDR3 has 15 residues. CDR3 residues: CATSDFSQGTDTQYF. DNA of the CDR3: TGTGCCACCAGTGATTTCTCGCAGGGGACAGATACGCAGTATTTT.

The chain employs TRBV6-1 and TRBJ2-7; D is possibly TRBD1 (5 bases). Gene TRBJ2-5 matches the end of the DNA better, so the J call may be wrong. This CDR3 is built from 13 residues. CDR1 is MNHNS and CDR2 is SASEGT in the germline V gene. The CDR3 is CASSELRGETQYF. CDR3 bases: TGTGCCAGCAGTGAATTAAGGGGCGAGACCCAGTACTTC.

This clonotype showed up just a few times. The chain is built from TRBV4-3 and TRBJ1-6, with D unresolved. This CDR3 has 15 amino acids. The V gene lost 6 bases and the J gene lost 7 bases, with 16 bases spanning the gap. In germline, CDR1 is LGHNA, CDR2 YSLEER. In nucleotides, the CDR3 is TGCGCCAGCAGAAAAAGAATGGGAGGAAATTCACCCCTCCACTTT. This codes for CASRKRMGGNSPLHF.

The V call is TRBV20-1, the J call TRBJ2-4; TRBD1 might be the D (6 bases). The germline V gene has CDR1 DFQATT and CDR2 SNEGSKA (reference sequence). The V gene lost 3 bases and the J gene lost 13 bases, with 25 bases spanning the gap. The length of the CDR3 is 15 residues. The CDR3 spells CSASHRAITYWEQYF. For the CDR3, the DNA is TGCAGTGCTAGTCACAGGGCCATTACGTATTGGGAGCAGTACTTC.

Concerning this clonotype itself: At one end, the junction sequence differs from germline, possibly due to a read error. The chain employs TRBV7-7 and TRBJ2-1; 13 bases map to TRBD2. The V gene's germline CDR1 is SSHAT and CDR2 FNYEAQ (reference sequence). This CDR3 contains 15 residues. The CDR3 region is CASSILAGGLNEQFF. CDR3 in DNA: TGTGCTAGCAGCATACTAGCGGGGGGGCTCAATGAGCAGTTCTTC.

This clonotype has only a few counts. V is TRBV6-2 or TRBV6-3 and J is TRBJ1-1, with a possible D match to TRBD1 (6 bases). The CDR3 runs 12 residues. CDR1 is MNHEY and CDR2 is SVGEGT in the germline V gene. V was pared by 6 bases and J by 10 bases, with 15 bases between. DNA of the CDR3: TGTGCCAGCAGGTACAAGGGGGTGCGAGCTTTCTTT. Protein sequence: CASRYKGVRAFF.